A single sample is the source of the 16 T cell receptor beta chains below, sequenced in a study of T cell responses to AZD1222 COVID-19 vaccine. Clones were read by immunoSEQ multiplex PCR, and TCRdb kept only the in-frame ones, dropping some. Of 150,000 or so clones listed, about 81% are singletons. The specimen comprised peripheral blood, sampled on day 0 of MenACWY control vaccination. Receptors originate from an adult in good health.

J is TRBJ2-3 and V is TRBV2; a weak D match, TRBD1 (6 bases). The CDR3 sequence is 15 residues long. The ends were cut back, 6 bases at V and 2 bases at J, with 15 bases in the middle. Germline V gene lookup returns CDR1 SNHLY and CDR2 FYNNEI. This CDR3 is CASSQDRIPTDTQYF. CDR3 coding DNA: TGTGCCAGCAGCCAGGACAGAATCCCCACAGATACGCAGTATTTT.

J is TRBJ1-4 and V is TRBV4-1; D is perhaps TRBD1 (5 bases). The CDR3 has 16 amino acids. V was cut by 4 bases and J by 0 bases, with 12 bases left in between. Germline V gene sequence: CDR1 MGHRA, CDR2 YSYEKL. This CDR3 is CASSPQGSATNEKLFF. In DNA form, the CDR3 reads TGCGCCAGCAGCCCCCAGGGCTCTGCAACTAATGAAAAACTGTTTTTT.

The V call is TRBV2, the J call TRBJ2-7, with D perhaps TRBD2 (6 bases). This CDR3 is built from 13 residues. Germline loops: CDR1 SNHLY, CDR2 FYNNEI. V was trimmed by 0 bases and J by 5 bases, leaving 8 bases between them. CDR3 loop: CASSEAWGDEQYV. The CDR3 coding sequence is TGTGCCAGCAGTGAAGCGTGGGGGGACGAGCAGTACGTC.

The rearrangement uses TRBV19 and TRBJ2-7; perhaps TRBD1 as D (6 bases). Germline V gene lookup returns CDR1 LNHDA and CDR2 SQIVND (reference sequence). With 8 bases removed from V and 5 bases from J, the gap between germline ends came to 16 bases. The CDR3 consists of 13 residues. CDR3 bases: TGTGCCAGTGGGTCTCAGGGGATAGACGAGCAGTACTTC. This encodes CASGSQGIDEQYF. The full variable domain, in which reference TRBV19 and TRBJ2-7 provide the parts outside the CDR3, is DGGITQSPKYLFRKEGQNVTLSCEQNLNHDAMYWYRQDPGQGLRLIYYSQIVNDFQKGDIAEGYSVSREKKESFPLTVTSAQKNPTAFYLCASGSQGIDEQYFGPGTRLTVT.

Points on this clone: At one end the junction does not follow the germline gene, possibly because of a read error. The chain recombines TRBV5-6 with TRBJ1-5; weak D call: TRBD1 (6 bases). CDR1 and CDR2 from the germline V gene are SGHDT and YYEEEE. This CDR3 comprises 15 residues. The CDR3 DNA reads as TGTGCCAGCAGCCAGGGACACCGCTACAATCACCCCCAGCATTTT. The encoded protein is CASSQGHRYNHPQHF.

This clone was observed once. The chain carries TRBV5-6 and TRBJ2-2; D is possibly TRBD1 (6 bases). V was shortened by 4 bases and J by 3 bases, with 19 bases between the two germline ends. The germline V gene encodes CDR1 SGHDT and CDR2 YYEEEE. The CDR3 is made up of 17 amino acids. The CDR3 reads CASSLGQIAWDTGELFF. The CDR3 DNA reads TGTGCCAGCAGCCTAGGACAGATCGCTTGGGACACCGGGGAGCTGTTTTTT.

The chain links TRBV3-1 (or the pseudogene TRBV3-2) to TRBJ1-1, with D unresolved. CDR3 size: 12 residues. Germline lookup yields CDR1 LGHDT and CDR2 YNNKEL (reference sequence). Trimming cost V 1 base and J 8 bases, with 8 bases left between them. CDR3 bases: TGTGCCAGCAGCCAAGTCTGGGGAGAAGCTTTCTTT. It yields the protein CASSQVWGEAFF.

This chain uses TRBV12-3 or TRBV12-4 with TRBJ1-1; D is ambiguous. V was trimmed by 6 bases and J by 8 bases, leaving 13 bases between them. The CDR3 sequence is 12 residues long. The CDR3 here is CASRWDEPEAFF. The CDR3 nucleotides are TGTGCCAGCAGATGGGATGAACCCGAAGCTTTCTTT.

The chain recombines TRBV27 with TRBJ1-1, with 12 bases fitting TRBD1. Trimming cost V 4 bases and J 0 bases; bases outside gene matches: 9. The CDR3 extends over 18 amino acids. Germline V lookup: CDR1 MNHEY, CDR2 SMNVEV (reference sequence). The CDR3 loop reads CASSSRDRGRVVNTEAFF. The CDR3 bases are TGTGCCAGCAGTTCCCGGGACAGGGGGCGAGTAGTGAACACTGAAGCTTTCTTT.

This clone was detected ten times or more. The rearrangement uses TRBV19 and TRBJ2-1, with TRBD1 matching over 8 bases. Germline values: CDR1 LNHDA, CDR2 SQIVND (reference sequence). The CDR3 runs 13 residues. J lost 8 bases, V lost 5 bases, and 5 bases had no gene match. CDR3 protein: CASSFTGGYEQFF. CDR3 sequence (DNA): TGTGCCAGTAGTTTTACAGGGGGGTATGAGCAGTTCTTC.

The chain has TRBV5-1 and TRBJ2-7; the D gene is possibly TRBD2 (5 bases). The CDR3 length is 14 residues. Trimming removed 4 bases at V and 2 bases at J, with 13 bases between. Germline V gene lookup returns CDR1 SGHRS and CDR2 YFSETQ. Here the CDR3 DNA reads TGCGCCAGCAGCCCGGACTCGACGACCTACGAGCAGTACTTC. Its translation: CASSPDSTTYEQYF.

The chain's CDR3 is CASSQNRDGPRTEAFF. The DNA for the CDR3 is TGTGCCAGCAGCCAAAACCGGGACGGCCCACGGACTGAAGCTTTCTTT. This rearrangement joins TRBV7-9 to TRBJ1-1, with D tentatively TRBD1 (5 bases). Germline assignment: CDR1 SEHNR and CDR2 FQNEAQ (reference sequence). The CDR3 sequence is 16 residues long. Trimming took 5 bases from V and 5 from J, leaving 21 bases between them.

Here the CDR3 reads CAWGNQGGVQPQHF. The CDR3 DNA sequence: TGTGCCTGGGGGAACCAGGGTGGCGTTCAGCCCCAGCATTTT. The rearrangement links TRBV30 to TRBJ1-5; D perhaps matches TRBD1 (5 bases). This CDR3 has 14 amino acids. CDR1 is GTSNPN, CDR2 SVGIG, per germline (reference sequence). The V end was cut by 5 bases, the J end by 6 bases, with 17 bases between.

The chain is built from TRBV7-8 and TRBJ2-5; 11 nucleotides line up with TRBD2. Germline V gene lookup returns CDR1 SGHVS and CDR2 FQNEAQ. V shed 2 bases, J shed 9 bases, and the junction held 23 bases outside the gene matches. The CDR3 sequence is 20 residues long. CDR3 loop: CASSLTFRASGGPGSRAQYF. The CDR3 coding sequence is TGTGCCAGCAGCTTAACCTTCAGGGCTAGCGGGGGGCCAGGTTCTAGGGCCCAGTACTTC.

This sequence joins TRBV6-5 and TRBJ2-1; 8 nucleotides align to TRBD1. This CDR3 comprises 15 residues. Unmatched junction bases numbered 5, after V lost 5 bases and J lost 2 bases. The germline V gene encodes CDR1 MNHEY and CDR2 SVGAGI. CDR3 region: CASSRQGFPYNEQFF. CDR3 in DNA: TGTGCCAGCAGTAGACAGGGGTTCCCCTACAATGAGCAGTTCTTC.

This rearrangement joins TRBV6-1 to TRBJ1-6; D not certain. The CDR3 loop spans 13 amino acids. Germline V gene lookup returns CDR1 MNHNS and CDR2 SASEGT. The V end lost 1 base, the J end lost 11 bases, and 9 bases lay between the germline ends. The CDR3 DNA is TGTGCCAGCAGTGAAGGCCTTCTGGCACCCCTCCACTTT. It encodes CASSEGLLAPLHF.